This TCR beta chain originates from a study of PD-L1 blockade in urothelial cancer. In the study overall: Blood underwent analysis 3 weeks (second dose) and 6 weeks after treatment began. Blood gave a median around 140,000 T cells.

This clone has just one count. Its matching antigen is unknown. Into every PCR, synthetic TCR analog templates were spiked. Generated by immunoSEQ multiplex PCR, the TCRdb table keeps only in-frame clones and is missing some. Of tens of thousands of clones listed, about nine tenths were seen once; the top ten hold 3.5% to 5.5%. Time point of the sample: pretreatment peripheral blood. V trimming: 1 base; J trimming: 6 bases; junction bases outside the gene matches: 9. This CDR3 is built from 17 residues. From germline, CDR1 is LNHDA and CDR2 SQIVND (reference sequence). Study-level points and caveats: Survival was better when pretreatment blood TCR clonality fell below the median.

The TCR comes from a man between 65 and 79 years old with urothelial cancer. The chain links TRBV19 to TRBJ2-1, with 10 bases fitting TRBD2. The specimen was PBMCs, collected around atezolizumab (anti-PD-L1) treatment. CDR3 DNA: TGTGCCAGTAGTATAGCCACAGCGGGAGGGGGCCCCAATGAGCAGTTCTTC. The encoded protein is CASSIATAGGGPNEQFF.